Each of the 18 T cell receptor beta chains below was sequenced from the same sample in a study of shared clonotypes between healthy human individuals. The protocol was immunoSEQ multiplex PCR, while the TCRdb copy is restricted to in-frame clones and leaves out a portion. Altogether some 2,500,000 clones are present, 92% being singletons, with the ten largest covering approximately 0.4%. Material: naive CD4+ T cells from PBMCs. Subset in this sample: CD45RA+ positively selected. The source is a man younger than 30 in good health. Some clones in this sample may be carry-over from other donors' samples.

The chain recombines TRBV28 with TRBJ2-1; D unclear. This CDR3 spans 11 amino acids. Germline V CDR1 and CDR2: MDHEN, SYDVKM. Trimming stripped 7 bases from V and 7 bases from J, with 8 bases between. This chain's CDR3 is CASTSRNEQFF. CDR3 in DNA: TGTGCCAGCACCTCCCGGAATGAGCAGTTCTTC.

The CDR3 reads CASLGGDRVLSGNTIYF. CDR3 nucleotide sequence: TGTGCCAGCCTCGGGGGGGACAGGGTACTTTCTGGAAACACCATATATTTT. The chain links TRBV28 to TRBJ1-3; 9 bases are shared with TRBD1. This CDR3 is built from 17 residues. Germline CDR1 is MDHEN and CDR2 is SYDVKM. The V segment lost 8 bases and the J segment 1 base; nucleotides outside the gene matches: 12.

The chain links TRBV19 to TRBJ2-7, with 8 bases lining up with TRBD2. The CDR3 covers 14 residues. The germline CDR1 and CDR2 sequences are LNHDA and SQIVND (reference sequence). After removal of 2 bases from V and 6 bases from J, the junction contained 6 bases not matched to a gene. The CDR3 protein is CASSISGGPLEQYF. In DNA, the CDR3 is TGTGCCAGTAGTATATCGGGAGGGCCCCTCGAGCAGTACTTC.

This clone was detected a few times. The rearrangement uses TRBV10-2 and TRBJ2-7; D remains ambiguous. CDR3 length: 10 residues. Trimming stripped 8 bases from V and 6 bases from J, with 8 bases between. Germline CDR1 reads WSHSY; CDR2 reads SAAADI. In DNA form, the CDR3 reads TGCGCCAGCGGGCCATCCGAGCAGTACTTC. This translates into CASGPSEQYF.

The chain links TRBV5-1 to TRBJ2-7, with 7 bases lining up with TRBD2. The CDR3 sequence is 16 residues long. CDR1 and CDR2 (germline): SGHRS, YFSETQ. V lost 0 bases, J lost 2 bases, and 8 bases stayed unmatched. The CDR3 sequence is CASSLVPPGGAYEQYF. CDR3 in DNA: TGCGCCAGCAGCTTGGTCCCCCCGGGGGGAGCCTACGAGCAGTACTTC.

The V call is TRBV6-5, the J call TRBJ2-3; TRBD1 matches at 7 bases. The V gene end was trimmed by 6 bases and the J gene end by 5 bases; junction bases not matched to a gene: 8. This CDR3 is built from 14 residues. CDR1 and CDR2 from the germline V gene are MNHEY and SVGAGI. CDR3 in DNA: TGTGCCAGCAGATTAAGGGGGCGCGGAGATACGCAGTATTTT. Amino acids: CASRLRGRGDTQYF.

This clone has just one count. The CDR3 spells CASSQAMPEQYF. CDR3 DNA: TGCGCCAGCAGCCAAGCCATGCCTGAGCAGTACTTC. This rearrangement joins TRBV4-1 to TRBJ2-7; D gene unclear. From germline, CDR1 is MGHRA and CDR2 YSYEKL. The CDR3 runs 12 residues. The V end was cut by 1 base, the J end by 7 bases, with 8 bases between.

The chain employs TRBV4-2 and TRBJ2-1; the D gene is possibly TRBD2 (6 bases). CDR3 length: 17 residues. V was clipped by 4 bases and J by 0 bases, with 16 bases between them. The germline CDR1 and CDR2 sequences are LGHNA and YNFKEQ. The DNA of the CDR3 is TGTGCCAGCAGCCGATCCCTAGCGAGCAGCTCCTACAATGAGCAGTTCTTC. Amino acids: CASSRSLASSSYNEQFF.

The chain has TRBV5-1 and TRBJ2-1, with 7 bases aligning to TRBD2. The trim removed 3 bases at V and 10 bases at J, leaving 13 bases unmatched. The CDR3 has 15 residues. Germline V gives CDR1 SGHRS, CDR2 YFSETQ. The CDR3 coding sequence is TGCGCCAGCAGCTCCGAGGGAGGGCCCCTAGGCGAGCAGTTCTTC. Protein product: CASSSEGGPLGEQFF. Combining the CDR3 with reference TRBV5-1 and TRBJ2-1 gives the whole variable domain KAGVTQTPRYLIKTRGQQVTLSCSPISGHRSVSWYQQTPGQGLQFLFEYFSETQRNKGNFPGRFSGRQFSNSRSEMNVSTLELGDSALYLCASSSEGGPLGEQFFGPGTRLTVL.

The CDR3: CASTPPVGQMSNQPQHF. The CDR3 coding sequence is TGTGCCAGTACTCCCCCCGTCGGACAGATGAGCAATCAGCCCCAGCATTTT. This chain joins TRBV19 and TRBJ1-5, with D tentatively TRBD1 (6 bases). Trimming took off 7 bases at V and 1 base at J, with 20 bases between the two ends. From germline, CDR1 is LNHDA and CDR2 SQIVND (reference sequence). The CDR3 loop spans 17 amino acids.

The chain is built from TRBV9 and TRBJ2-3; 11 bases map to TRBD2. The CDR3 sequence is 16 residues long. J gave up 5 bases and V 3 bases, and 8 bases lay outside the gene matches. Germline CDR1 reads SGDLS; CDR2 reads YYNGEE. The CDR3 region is CASSDTTSGTIDTQYF. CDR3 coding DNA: TGTGCCAGCAGCGACACGACTAGCGGGACCATAGATACGCAGTATTTT.

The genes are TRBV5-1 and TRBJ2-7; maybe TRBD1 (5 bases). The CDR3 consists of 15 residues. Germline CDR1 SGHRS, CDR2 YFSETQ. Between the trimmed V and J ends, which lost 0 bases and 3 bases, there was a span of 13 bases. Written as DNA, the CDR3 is TGCGCCAGCAGCTTGGCCGTGGGGCAGGACTACGAGCAGTACTTC. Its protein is CASSLAVGQDYEQYF.

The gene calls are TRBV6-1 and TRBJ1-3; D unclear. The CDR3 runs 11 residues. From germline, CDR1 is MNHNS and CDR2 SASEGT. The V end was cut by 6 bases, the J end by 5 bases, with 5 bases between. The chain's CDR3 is CASSIRNTIYF. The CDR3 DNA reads TGTGCCAGCAGCATAAGAAACACCATATATTTT.

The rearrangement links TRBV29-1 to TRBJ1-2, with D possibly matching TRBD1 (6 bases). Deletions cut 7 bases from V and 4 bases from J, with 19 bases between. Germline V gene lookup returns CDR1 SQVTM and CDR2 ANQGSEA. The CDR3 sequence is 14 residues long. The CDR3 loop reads CSAWSSRGSYGYTF. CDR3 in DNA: TGCAGCGCCTGGAGCAGCAGGGGCAGCTATGGCTACACCTTC.

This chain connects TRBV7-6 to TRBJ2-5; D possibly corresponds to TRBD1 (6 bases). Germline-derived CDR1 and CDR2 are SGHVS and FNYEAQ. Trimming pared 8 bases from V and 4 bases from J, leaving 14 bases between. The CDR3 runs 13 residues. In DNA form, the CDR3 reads TGTGCCAGCTCCAGGGGTGAGGGAGAGACCCAGTACTTC. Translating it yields CASSRGEGETQYF.

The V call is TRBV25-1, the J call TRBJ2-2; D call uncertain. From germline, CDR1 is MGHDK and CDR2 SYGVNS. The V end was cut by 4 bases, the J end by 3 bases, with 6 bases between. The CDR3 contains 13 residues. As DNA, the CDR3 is TGTGCCAGCAGTGTTCCATACACCGGGGAGCTGTTTTTT. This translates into CASSVPYTGELFF.

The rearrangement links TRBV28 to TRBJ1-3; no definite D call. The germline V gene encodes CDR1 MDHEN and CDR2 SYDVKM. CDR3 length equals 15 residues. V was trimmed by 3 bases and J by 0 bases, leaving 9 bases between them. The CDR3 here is CASSLGDLSGNTIYF. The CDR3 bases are TGTGCCAGCAGTTTGGGAGACCTCTCTGGAAACACCATATATTTT.

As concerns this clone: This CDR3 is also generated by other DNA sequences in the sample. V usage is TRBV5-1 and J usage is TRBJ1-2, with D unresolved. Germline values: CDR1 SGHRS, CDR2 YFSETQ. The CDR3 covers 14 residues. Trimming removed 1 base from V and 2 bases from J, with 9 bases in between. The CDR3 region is CASSLTVNNYGYTF. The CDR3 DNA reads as TGCGCCAGCAGCTTGACAGTTAACAACTATGGCTACACCTTC.